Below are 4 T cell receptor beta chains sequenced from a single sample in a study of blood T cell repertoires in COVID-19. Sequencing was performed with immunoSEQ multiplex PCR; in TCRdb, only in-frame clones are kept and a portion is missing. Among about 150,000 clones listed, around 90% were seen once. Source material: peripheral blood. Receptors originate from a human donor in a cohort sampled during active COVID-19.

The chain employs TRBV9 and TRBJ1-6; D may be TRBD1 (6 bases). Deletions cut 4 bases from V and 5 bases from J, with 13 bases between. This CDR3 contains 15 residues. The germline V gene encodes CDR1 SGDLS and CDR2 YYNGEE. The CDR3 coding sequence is TGTGCCAGCAGCTTCCGACCAGGGGATAATTCACCCCTCCACTTT. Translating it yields CASSFRPGDNSPLHF.

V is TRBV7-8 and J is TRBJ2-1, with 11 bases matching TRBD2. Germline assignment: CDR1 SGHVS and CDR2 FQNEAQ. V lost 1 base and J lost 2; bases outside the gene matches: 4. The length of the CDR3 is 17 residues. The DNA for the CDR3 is TGTGCCAGCAGCTTAGGGGCTAGCGGGGGGACCTACAATGAGCAGTTCTTC. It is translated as CASSLGASGGTYNEQFF.

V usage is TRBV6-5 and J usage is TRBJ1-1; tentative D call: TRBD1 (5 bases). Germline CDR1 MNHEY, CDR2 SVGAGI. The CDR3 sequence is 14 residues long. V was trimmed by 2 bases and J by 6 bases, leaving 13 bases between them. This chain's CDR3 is CASSYRQGEAEAFF. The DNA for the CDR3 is TGTGCCAGCAGTTACAGGCAGGGTGAAGCTGAAGCTTTCTTT.

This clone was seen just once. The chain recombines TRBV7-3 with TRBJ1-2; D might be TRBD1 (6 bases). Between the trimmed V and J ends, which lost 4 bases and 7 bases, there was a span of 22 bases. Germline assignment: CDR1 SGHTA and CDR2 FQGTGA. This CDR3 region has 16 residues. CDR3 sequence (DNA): TGTGCCAGCAGCTCCTCAGACAGGCCAAGTTCGGGTGGCTACACCTTC. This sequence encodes CASSSSDRPSSGGYTF.